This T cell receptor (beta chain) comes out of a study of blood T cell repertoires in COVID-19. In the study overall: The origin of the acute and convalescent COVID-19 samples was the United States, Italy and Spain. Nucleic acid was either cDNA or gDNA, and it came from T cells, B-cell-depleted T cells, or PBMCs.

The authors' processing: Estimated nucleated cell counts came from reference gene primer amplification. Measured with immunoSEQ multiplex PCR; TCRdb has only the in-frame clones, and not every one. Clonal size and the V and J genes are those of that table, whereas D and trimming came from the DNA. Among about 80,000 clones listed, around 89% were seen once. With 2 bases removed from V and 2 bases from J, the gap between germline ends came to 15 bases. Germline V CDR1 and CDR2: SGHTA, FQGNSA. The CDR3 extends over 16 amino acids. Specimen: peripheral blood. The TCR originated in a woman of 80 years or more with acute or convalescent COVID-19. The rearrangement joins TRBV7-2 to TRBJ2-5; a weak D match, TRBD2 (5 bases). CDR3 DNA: TGTGCCAGCAGCTTACGGCGAACGGGGTCACAAGAGACCCAGTACTTC. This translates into CASSLRRTGSQETQYF.